This TCR beta chain was obtained from a study of PD-1 blockade in classical Hodgkin lymphoma. Study in general: The study gave patients nivolumab 3 mg/kg intravenously every 2 weeks.

Trimming removed 5 bases at V and 3 bases at J, with 9 bases between. The germline V gene encodes CDR1 LNHDA and CDR2 SQIVND (reference sequence). CDR3 size: 13 residues. Note on this clone: Its matching antigen is unknown.

Study results and limitations: There was a significant rise in CD4+ TCR diversity by C4D1, with no such rise for CD8+. Patients starting nivolumab under 1 year after ASCT were excluded.

With no exception, relapse followed autologous stem cell transplantation in all patients, and brentuximab vedotin exposure varied. TCRdb's table, derived via immunoSEQ multiplex PCR, lists solely in-frame clones and lacks some. The sample lists more than 30,000 clones, almost 90% occurring once. Source: peripheral blood mononuclear cells (PBMCs), taken before the second cycle of nivolumab. This TCR was sampled from a human donor with classical Hodgkin lymphoma. This chain uses TRBV19 with TRBJ2-3, with no clear D. CDR3 loop: CASSSPDTDTQYF. The CDR3 DNA is TGTGCCAGTAGTTCGCCAGATACAGATACGCAGTATTTT.